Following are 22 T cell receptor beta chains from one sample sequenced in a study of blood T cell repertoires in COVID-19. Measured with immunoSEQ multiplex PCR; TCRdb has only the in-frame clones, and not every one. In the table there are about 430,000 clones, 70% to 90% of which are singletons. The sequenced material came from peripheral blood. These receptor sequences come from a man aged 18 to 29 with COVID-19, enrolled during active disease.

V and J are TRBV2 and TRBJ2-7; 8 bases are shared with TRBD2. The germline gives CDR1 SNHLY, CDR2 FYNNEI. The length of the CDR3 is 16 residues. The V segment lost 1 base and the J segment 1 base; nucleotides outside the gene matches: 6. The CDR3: CASSEEAGGQSYEQYF. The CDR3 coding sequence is TGTGCCAGCAGTGAAGAGGCGGGAGGACAATCCTACGAGCAGTACTTC.

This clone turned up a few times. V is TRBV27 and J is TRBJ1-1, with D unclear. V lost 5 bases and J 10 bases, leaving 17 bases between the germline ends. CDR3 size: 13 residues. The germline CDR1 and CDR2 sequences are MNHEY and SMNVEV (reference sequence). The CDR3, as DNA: TGTGCCAGCAGTCCCTCCCCCCGTGTCGGAGCTTTCTTT. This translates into CASSPSPRVGAFF.

CDR3 region: CASSQAALSYGYTF. In nucleotides, the CDR3 is TGTGCCAGCAGCCAAGCCGCCCTATCCTATGGCTACACCTTC. The V and J genes are TRBV3-1 (or the pseudogene TRBV3-2) and TRBJ1-2; D is ambiguous. Trimming removed 1 base from V and 4 bases from J, with 10 bases in between. This CDR3 region has 14 residues. Germline CDR1 reads LGHDT; CDR2 reads YNNKEL (reference sequence).

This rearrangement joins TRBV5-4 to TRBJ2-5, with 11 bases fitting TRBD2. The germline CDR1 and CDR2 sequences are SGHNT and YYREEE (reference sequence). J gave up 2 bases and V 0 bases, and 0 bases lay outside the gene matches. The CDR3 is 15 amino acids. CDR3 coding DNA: TGTGCCAGCAGCTTGGTAGCGGGGGGGCAAGAGACCCAGTACTTC. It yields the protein CASSLVAGGQETQYF.

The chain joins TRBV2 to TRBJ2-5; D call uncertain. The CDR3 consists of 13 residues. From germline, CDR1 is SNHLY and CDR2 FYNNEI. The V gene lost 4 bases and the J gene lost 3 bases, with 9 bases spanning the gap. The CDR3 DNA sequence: TGTGCCAGCAGTGTACAGATCGAAGAGACCCAGTACTTC. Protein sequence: CASSVQIEETQYF.

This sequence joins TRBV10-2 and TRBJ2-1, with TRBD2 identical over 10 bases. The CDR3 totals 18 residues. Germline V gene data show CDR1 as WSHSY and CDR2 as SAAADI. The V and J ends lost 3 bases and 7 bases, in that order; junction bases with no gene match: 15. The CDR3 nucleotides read TGCGCCAGCAGTGAATTATCTACTCTAGCGGGAGTAATGAATGAGCAGTTCTTC. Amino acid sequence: CASSELSTLAGVMNEQFF.

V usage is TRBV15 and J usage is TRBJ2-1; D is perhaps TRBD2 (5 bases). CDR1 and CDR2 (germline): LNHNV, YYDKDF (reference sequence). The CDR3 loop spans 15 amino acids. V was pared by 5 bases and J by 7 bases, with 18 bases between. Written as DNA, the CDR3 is TGTGCCACCAGCGGCGGCAGACCGGGGAAGAATGAGCAGTTCTTC. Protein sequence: CATSGGRPGKNEQFF.

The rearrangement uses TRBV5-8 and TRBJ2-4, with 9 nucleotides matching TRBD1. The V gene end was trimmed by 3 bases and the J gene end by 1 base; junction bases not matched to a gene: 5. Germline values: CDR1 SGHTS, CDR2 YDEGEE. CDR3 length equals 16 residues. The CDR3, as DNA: TGTGCCAGCAGCTCCGACAGGGGGAAGGCCAAAAACATTCAGTACTTC. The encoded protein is CASSSDRGKAKNIQYF.

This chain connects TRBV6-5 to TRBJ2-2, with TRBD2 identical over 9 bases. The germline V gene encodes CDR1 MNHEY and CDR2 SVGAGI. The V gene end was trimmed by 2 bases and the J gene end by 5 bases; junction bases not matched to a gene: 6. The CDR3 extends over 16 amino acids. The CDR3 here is CASSYRGGAGTGELFF. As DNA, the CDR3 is TGTGCCAGCAGTTACCGCGGGGGGGCCGGAACCGGGGAGCTGTTTTTT.

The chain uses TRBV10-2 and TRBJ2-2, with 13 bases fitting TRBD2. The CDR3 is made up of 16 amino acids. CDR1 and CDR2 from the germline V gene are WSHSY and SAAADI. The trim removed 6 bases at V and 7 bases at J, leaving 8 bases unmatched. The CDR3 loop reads CASRALAGGPIGELFF. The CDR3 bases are TGCGCCAGCAGAGCACTAGCGGGGGGGCCTATCGGGGAGCTGTTTTTT.

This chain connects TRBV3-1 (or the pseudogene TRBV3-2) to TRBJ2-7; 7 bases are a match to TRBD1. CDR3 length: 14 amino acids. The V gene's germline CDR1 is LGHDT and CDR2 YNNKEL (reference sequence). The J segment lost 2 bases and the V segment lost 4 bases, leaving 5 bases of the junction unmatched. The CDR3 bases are TGTGCCAGCAGCCCACCGGGACAGCCCTACGAGCAGTACTTC. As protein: CASSPPGQPYEQYF.

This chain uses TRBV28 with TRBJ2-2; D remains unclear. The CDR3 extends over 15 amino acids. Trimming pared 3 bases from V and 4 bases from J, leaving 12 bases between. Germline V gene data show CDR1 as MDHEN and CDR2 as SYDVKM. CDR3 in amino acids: CASSFLDSGTGELFF. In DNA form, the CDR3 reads TGTGCCAGCAGTTTTCTCGATAGTGGCACCGGGGAGCTGTTTTTT.

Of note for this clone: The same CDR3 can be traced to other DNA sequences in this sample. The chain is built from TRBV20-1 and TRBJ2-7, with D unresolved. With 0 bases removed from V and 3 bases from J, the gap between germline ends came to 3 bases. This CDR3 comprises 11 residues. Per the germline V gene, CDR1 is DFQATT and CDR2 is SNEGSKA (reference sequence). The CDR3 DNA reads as TGCAGTGCTAGAGATAGCTACGAGCAGTACTTC. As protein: CSARDSYEQYF.

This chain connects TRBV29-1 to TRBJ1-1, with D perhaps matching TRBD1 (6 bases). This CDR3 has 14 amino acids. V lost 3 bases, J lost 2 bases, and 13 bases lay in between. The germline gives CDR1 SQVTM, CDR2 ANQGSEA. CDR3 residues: CSVDPGGRNTEAFF. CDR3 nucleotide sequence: TGCAGCGTTGATCCTGGGGGCAGAAACACTGAAGCTTTCTTT.

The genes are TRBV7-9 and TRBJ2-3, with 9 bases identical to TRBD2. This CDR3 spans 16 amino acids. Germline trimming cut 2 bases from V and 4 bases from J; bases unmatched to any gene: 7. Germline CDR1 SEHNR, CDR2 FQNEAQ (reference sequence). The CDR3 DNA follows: TGTGCCAGCAGCTTAAATAGCGGGAGTTTGGCAGATACGCAGTATTTT. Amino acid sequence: CASSLNSGSLADTQYF.

For the CDR3, the DNA is TGTGCCAGCTCACCCGGAGGGGTTAGGCAGTACTTC. Its translation is CASSPGGVRQYF. V is TRBV18 and J is TRBJ2-7, with D possibly TRBD2 on 6 matching bases. In germline, CDR1 is KGHSH, CDR2 LQKENI. V was pared by 3 bases and J by 9 bases, with 12 bases between. The CDR3 has 12 amino acids.

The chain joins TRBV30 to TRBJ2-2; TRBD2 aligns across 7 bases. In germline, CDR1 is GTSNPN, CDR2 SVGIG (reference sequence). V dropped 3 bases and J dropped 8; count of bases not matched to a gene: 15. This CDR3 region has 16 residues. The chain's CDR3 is CAWRPVGRSRLGELFF. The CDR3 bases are TGTGCCTGGAGGCCTGTCGGGAGGTCCCGGTTAGGGGAGCTGTTTTTT.

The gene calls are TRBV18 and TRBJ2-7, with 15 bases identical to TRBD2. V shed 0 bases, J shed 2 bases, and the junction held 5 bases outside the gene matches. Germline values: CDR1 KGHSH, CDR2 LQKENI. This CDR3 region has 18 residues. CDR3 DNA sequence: TGTGCCAGCTCACCACCGGGACTAGCGGGAGGAGGGGCCTACGAGCAGTACTTC. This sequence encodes CASSPPGLAGGGAYEQYF.

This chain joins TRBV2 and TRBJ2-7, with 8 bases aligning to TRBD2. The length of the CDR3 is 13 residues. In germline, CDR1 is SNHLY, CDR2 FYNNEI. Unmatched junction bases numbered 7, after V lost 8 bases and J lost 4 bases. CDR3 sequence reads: CASRTSPGYEQYF. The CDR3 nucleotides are TGTGCCAGCCGGACTAGCCCGGGTTACGAGCAGTACTTC.

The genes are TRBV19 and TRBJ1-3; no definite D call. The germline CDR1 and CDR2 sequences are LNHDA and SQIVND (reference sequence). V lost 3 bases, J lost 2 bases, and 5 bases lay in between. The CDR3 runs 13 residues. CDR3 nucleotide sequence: TGTGCCAGTAGTATGAGCCCTGGAAACACCATATATTTT. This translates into CASSMSPGNTIYF.

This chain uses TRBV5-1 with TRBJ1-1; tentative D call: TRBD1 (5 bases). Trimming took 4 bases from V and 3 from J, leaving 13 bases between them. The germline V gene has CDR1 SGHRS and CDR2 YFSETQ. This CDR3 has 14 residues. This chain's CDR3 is CASSQTATHTEAFF. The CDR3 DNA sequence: TGCGCCAGCAGCCAGACAGCAACCCACACTGAAGCTTTCTTT.

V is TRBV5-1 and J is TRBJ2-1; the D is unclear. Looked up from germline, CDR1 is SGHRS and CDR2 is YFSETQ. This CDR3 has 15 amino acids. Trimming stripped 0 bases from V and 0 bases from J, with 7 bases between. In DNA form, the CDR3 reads TGCGCCAGCAGCTTGGCTCAGAACTCCTACAATGAGCAGTTCTTC. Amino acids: CASSLAQNSYNEQFF. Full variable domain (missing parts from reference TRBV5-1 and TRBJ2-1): KAGVTQTPRYLIKTRGQQVTLSCSPISGHRSVSWYQQTPGQGLQFLFEYFSETQRNKGNFPGRFSGRQFSNSRSEMNVSTLELGDSALYLCASSLAQNSYNEQFFGPGTRLTVL.